This T cell receptor (beta chain) emerged from a study of blood T cell repertoires in COVID-19. The CDR3 spans 14 residues. Trimming stripped 4 bases from V and 2 bases from J, with 9 bases between. Looked up from germline, CDR1 is SNHLY and CDR2 is FYNNEI. Repertoires were generated with immunoSEQ multiplex PCR, while TCRdb's copy carries only in-frame clones and drops some. The sample includes a few hundred thousand clones, approximately 90% of them seen just once. The clonotype was recovered from a woman in her late teens or twenties who had recovered from COVID-19. The chain carries TRBV2 and TRBJ1-5, with D possibly TRBD1 on 6 matching bases. The specimen was PBMCs or T cells enriched from blood (not recorded which). The CDR3 nucleotides are TGTGCCAGCAGTGGGCCAGGGGGCAATCAGCCCCAGCATTTT. The encoded protein is CASSGPGGNQPQHF.